This TCR beta chain originates from a study of T cell responses to AZD1222 COVID-19 vaccine (dated by TCRdb to the early 2020s). General notes on the study: AZD1222 recipients given second doses at about 4 weeks or at about 12 weeks were pooled, since spike-specific TCR depth and breadth were not found to differ between the two schedules. Trial participants were enrolled into age subgroups of 18-55, 56-69 and 70-plus years, which contained approximately 150, 28 and 58 TCR-sequenced participants, respectively. A total of approximately 250 trial participants underwent TCR sequencing, of whom about 200 had received two doses of AZD1222 and some 26 had received two doses of the MenACWY control vaccine.

What the work shows at the level of the full study, not this receptor alone: Conclusions about previously exposed vaccinees are limited because only five or six AZD1222 recipients were SARS-CoV-2 seropositive at baseline. In the small 56-69-year group, the increase in depth fell short of significance, most likely because of low power. Nearly half of unique spike-specific TCRs reportedly recognized epitopes outside regions mutated in the B.1.351 and B.1.1.7 variants. After two AZD1222 doses, spike-specific TCR breadth and depth were significantly higher than at day 0 and than in MenACWY recipients. Participants were mostly white British, with more females than males. The authors suggested clonal diversity may have been underestimated. The whole spike protein was spanned by vaccine-associated CD4 TCRs, and dominant responses were seen in regions 160-218 and 743-854. Because no day 14 peak-response samples were available, the repertoires could be characterized only after the peak T cell response.

This clone was found once. Its antigen is currently not known. The record has no base qualities; no much larger clone is one base away. The CDR3 regions of human TCRbeta chains were analyzed by immunosequencing. Per the source publication's procedure: Repertoire TCRs were matched against a reference library of SARS-CoV-2-specific TCRs generated with the MIRA antigen-specificity platform. Breadth was defined as the fraction of unique TCRs that were SARS-CoV-2-associated, and depth was defined as the fraction of total T cells that were SARS-CoV-2-associated. Using the MIRA data, each spike-specific TCR was assigned both to the spike region to which the TCR was reactive and to a CD4 or CD8 class. Log10-transformed breadth and depth values were compared by one-way ANOVA with Sidak's multiple comparisons tests. TCRdb obtained this table from immuneACCESS and retained in-frame rearrangements with V and J assigned. These tables miss some clones; where compared with another copy, unresolved V genes account for less than half of the shortfall, and the remainder is unexplained. V, J and clone size are taken as reported in that table, and D and trimming were inferred from the DNA itself. The sample table shows 150,000 or so clones, and around 90% are seen once. The ten largest clones take up 1.1% to 1.5% of the sample.

In the germline V gene, CDR1 corresponds to MDHEN and CDR2 to SYDVKM. The CDR3 holds 13 amino acids from the cysteine to the phenylalanine. CDR3 DNA is the only sequence kept; it has 39 bases, read in frame from the first base. Relative to germline, V is missing 6 bases and J is missing 8 bases, with 3 bases of the junction outside any gene match. The time point label, as the study defines it: baseline before first vaccination. Vaccinee samples were obtained from the UK trials COV001 and COV002, which included a single-blind randomized controlled phase 2/3 trial of AZD1222 (ChAdOx1 nCoV-19) in healthy adults. For TCRbeta chain sequencing, PBMC samples were collected from trial participants at day 0 and at day 28 after the second dose.

This clonotype was obtained from an adult in good health. The source material was peripheral blood, sampled on day 0 of AZD1222 vaccination. Recombination connected TRBV28 to TRBJ1-3; TRBD1 fits 11 bases in the junction. The DNA reads TGTGCCAGCAGGGGACAGGGGGTCTACACCATATATTTT. Its translation is CASRGQGVYTIYF.